The entry below describes one T cell receptor (beta chain). Its antigen is undetermined. This entry belongs to a study of T cell responses to AZD1222 COVID-19 vaccine. Study outcomes and limitations: Regions 160-218 and 743-854 dominated among vaccine-associated CD4 TCRs spanning spike. Without day 14 samples, only post-peak T cell repertoires were studied.

Measured with immunoSEQ multiplex PCR; TCRdb has only the in-frame clones, and not every one. The data hold tens of thousands of clones, with under 95% observed a single time. Germline V CDR1 and CDR2: WNHNN, SYGVQD (reference sequence). CDR3 length: 14 amino acids. V shed 4 bases and J 6 bases; nucleotides not matched to a gene: 3. Specimen: peripheral blood, collected on day 0 of MenACWY control vaccination. This TCR was recovered from an adult in good health. The rearrangement links TRBV10-1 to TRBJ1-1; TRBD1 matches at 12 bases. CDR3 sequence: CASSAGTGGSEAFF. The DNA for the CDR3 is TGCGCCAGCAGTGCCGGGACAGGGGGCTCTGAAGCTTTCTTT.